This TCR beta chain was identified in a study of shared clonotypes between healthy human individuals. Assay: immunoSEQ multiplex PCR; the TCRdb copy retains only in-frame clones and omits some. The sample records hundreds of thousands of clones, roughly 77% being singletons. The CDR3 extends over 18 amino acids. CDR1 is LNHDA and CDR2 is SQIVND in the germline V gene (reference sequence). The V gene end was trimmed by 3 bases and the J gene end by 0 bases; junction bases not matched to a gene: 4. J is TRBJ2-4 and V is TRBV19; 14 nucleotides line up with TRBD2. This clonotype was obtained from a woman in her thirties or forties in good health. Some clones in this sample may be carry-over from other donors' samples. The specimen was PBMCs. CDR3 sequence: CASSMRLAGGTAKNIQYF. The CDR3 bases are TGTGCCAGTAGTATGAGACTAGCGGGAGGGACAGCCAAAAACATTCAGTACTTC.